The clone carrying this T cell receptor (beta chain) has only a few counts. What it binds is not known. The unexposed donors gave CD4+ T cells in about 2010-2019, prior to COVID-19. After 10 to 11 days of culture, CD4+ T cells were isolated. This CDR3 comprises 14 residues. Trimming removed 0 bases from V and 9 bases from J, with 12 bases in between. Germline V gene sequence: CDR1 MNHNY, CDR2 SVGAGI (reference sequence). The assay was immunoSEQ multiplex PCR, and TCRdb's table has in-frame clones only and misses some. The sample holds around 25,000 clones, approximately 72% seen once. The data derive from a study of CD4 T cells in relation to SARS-CoV-2 and coronaviruses.

The chain employs TRBV6-6 and TRBJ1-5; D may be TRBD1 (5 bases). Sequenced input: CD4+ T cells from PBMCs, cultured in vitro. The TCR comes from a human donor in good health. The CDR3 protein is CASSYSRGPMPQHF. CDR3 nucleotides: TGTGCCAGCAGTTACTCGAGGGGCCCCATGCCCCAGCATTTT.